Described below is a single TCR beta chain sequence and its context. Its matching antigen is unknown. This cohort consisted of healthy bone marrow donors. This entry comes from a study of cytomegalovirus exposure and HLA in healthy donors. Across the study: Within the Caucasian-associated ancestry cluster were around 80% of the approximately 370 genotyped donors.

This CDR3 is built from 15 residues. CDR1 and CDR2 from the germline V gene are LGHNT and FRNRAP. The germline V and J ends were trimmed by 0 bases and 5 bases, with 13 bases remaining between them. PCR involved 60 Vbeta and 13 Jbeta primers. The repertoire was sequenced with immunoSEQ multiplex PCR; TCRdb's copy has only in-frame clones and lacks some. The sample contains about 180,000 clones, roughly 82% of which appear only once. General study results and limits: The authors judged a highly shared variant cluster likely a sequencing artifact. V- and J-gene trimming in TCR beta was tied to a missense DCLRE1C variant by an analysis performed later.

The chain is built from TRBV12-5 and TRBJ1-2, with a tentative D call TRBD1 (6 bases). The specimen was PBMCs. The TCR comes from a girl aged 2 to 9 in good health and CMV-seropositive. The CDR3 loop is CASGLVDGTNYGYTF. The CDR3 bases are TGTGCTAGTGGTTTGGTAGACGGGACAAATTATGGCTACACCTTC.